This record covers a single T cell receptor beta chain. What it recognizes is unknown. The record originates from a study of OX40 agonist ivuxolimab in advanced cancers. About the study: Patients with prior anti-PD-1, anti-PD-L1 or anti-CTLA-4 therapy were eligible; about 41% had some. The study's findings and limits: Low normalized T-cell clonal expansion was also seen in some nonresponders.

Clones were sequenced by immunoSEQ multiplex PCR, and TCRdb holds only the in-frame ones, with some missing. The repertoire includes almost 65,000 clones, approximately 80% of them detected once, and 0.55% to 0.8% sits in the top ten. V dropped 2 bases and J dropped 5; count of bases not matched to a gene: 6. The CDR3 consists of 14 residues. Per germline, CDR1 GTSNPN and CDR2 SVGIG (reference sequence). Peripheral blood came from all dose cohorts at three timepoints. The specimen comprised CD4+ or CD8+ T cells sorted from blood, sampled in a trial of the OX40 agonist ivuxolimab. The chain couples TRBV30 to TRBJ2-5; 9 nucleotides line up with TRBD2. This receptor was identified in an adult with an advanced solid tumor such as melanoma, head and neck, liver or kidney cancer. The DNA for the CDR3 is TGTGCCTGGAGTACACTAGCGGGTTTTGAGACCCAGTACTTC. Protein sequence: CAWSTLAGFETQYF.